The rows below give T cell receptor beta chains drawn from one sample of a study of blood T cell repertoires in COVID-19. Sequencing was performed with immunoSEQ multiplex PCR; in TCRdb, only in-frame clones are kept and a portion is missing. The sample consists of some 83,000 clones, about 91% of them appearing once. Sequenced sample: peripheral blood. These receptors were taken from a man between 60 and 70 years old with acute or convalescent COVID-19. CDR3s include the opening cysteine and the closing phenylalanine or tryptophan. A D gene is named only where the DNA matches it firmly. The size entry is marked missing in some rows and otherwise reads once, few, many or a size class.

D gene | clone size | J gene | V gene | CDR3 length | CDR3 protein | CDR3 DNA
. | . | TRBJ2-7 | TRBV19 | 14 | CASSISGYHYEQYF | TGTGCCAGTAGTATATCGGGGTACCACTACGAGCAGTACTTC
. | . | TRBJ2-2 | TRBV19 | 13 | CASSTSVTGELFF | TGTGCCAGTAGTACCTCAGTGACCGGGGAGCTGTTTTTT
. | . | TRBJ1-3 | TRBV5-6 | 15 | CASSDQGISGNTIYF | TGTGCCAGCAGCGATCAGGGGATCTCTGGAAACACCATATATTTT
TRBD1 | once | TRBJ1-6 | TRBV7-2 | 15 | CASSSLRQGNSPLHF | TGTGCCAGCAGTTCTTTACGACAGGGGAATTCACCCCTCCACTTT
TRBD1 | . | TRBJ1-2 | TRBV7-6 | 17 | CASSPWTGGVFPGGYTF | TGTGCCAGCAGCCCCTGGACAGGGGGCGTATTTCCTGGTGGCTACACCTTC
. | . | TRBJ2-2 | TRBV6-5 | 13 | CASSYVGAGELFF | TGTGCCAGCAGTTACGTAGGGGCCGGGGAGCTGTTTTTT
TRBD2 | . | TRBJ2-1 | TRBV7-8 | 14 | CASRAGRLANEQFF | TGTGCCAGCAGAGCGGGGCGATTGGCTAACGAGCAGTTCTTC
TRBD1 | . | TRBJ2-5 | TRBV20-1 | 14 | CSASDGTGRETQYF | TGCAGTGCTAGTGACGGGACAGGGAGGGAGACCCAGTACTTC
. | . | TRBJ1-2 | TRBV27 | 14 | CASSPTVANYGYTF | TGTGCCAGCAGTCCGACAGTAGCTAACTATGGCTACACCTTC
. | . | TRBJ1-1 | TRBV19 | 16 | CASSQLFLGQGTEAFF | TGTGCCAGTAGTCAACTCTTTTTGGGTCAGGGCACTGAAGCTTTCTTT
TRBD2 | . | TRBJ2-7 | TRBV19 | 14 | CASSIREGVYEQYF | TGTGCCAGTAGTATTCGGGAGGGTGTCTACGAGCAGTACTTC
. | . | TRBJ1-5 | TRBV15 | 15 | CATSRDPGNNQPQHF | TGTGCCACCAGCAGAGACCCCGGGAACAATCAGCCCCAGCATTTT